One and the same sample provided the 21 T cell receptor beta chains below, sequenced in a study of spatial heterogeneity in lung cancer. Regarding time point: sample taken at primary tumor resection. MiXCR, run by TCRdb on the 5' RACE reads, gives a single entry per CDR3 protein. The sample lists around 92,000 distinct CDR3 sequences; around 12% were seen once. Here the sequenced sample was PBMCs, taken at surgery. The receptors originated from a male donor with early-stage non-small cell lung cancer.

This clonotype has a handful of counts. The V and J genes are TRBV5-6 and TRBJ2-4, with D possibly being TRBD1 or TRBD2 (5 bases each). Germline V CDR1 and CDR2: SGHDT, YYEEEE. V lost 0 bases, J lost 2 bases, and 9 bases lay in between. The CDR3 sequence is 15 residues long. The CDR3 nucleotides read TGTGCCAGCAGCTTGGTGGGGGAAACCAAAAACATTCAGTACTTC. Translated, it gives CASSLVGETKNIQYF.

This clonotype has more than one count but fewer than ten. The chain has TRBV2 and TRBJ2-6; D is unresolved. Trimming removed 1 base at V and 0 bases at J, with 10 bases between. CDR1 is SNHLY and CDR2 is FYNNEI in the germline V gene. The CDR3 is 17 residues long. DNA of the CDR3: TGTGCCAGCAGTGAAGAGGGCGCAAGCTCTGGGGCCAACGTCCTGACTTTC. Translation gives CASSEEGASSGANVLTF.

The chain is built from TRBV10-3 and TRBJ2-5; TRBD2 agrees at 10 bases. The CDR3 length is 15 residues. The V gene end was trimmed by 5 bases and the J gene end by 2 bases; junction bases not matched to a gene: 5. Germline V gives CDR1 ENHRY, CDR2 SYGVKD. The CDR3 here is CAISLAGEGQETQYF. The CDR3 DNA reads TGTGCCATCAGTCTAGCGGGAGAGGGTCAAGAGACCCAGTACTTC.

This chain links TRBV6-2 or TRBV6-3 with TRBJ2-3; 14 bases are shared with TRBD2. V shed 6 bases and J 0 bases; nucleotides not matched to a gene: 11. CDR3 length equals 19 residues. Germline CDR1 is MNHEY and CDR2 is SVGEGT. CDR3 coding DNA: TGTGCCAGCAGCTTGGGACTAGCGGGGGTTGCCCCCAGCACAGATACGCAGTATTTT. It is translated as CASSLGLAGVAPSTDTQYF.

V usage is TRBV4-1 and J usage is TRBJ2-5; D uncertain. Germline V gene data show CDR1 as MGHRA and CDR2 as YSYEKL. The CDR3 length is 13 residues. The V gene lost 5 bases and the J gene lost 5 bases, with 12 bases spanning the gap. CDR3 sequence (DNA): TGCGCCAGCAGCGTCACCCTCGGGGAGACCCAGTACTTC. This gives the protein CASSVTLGETQYF.

CDR3 sequence: CASTPMGQIYGYTF. The CDR3 region has the DNA TGTGCCAGTACCCCCATGGGACAGATCTATGGCTACACCTTC. The gene calls are TRBV19 and TRBJ1-2, with TRBD1 identical over 7 bases. J lost 4 bases, V lost 7 bases, and 9 bases had no gene match. Germline lookup yields CDR1 LNHDA and CDR2 SQIVND (reference sequence). The CDR3 consists of 14 residues.

This clonotype came up a few times. The chain's CDR3 is CASSLASGGTGELFF. CDR3 nucleotide sequence: TGTGCCAGCAGCTTAGCTAGCGGGGGGACCGGGGAGCTGTTTTTT. V is TRBV7-2 and J is TRBJ2-2; 10 bases map to TRBD2. Germline V lookup: CDR1 SGHTA, CDR2 FQGNSA. CDR3 length: 15 amino acids. Germline trimming cut 0 bases from V and 5 bases from J; bases unmatched to any gene: 0.

This clonotype was counted a few times. The chain combines TRBV4-3 with TRBJ2-3, with 7 positions matching TRBD2. V was pared by 0 bases and J by 6 bases, with 3 bases of the junction left unmatched. The CDR3 is 14 residues long. From germline, CDR1 is LGHNA and CDR2 YSLEER. The CDR3 protein is CASSQEWEGDTQYF. CDR3 sequence (DNA): TGCGCCAGCAGCCAAGAGTGGGAGGGGGATACGCAGTATTTT.

This clonotype was observed at least ten times. This CDR3 is CASSRDTSGGGTDTQYF. The CDR3 nucleotides read TGCGCCAGCAGCCGGGACACGAGCGGGGGGGGCACAGATACGCAGTATTTT. V is TRBV5-1 and J is TRBJ2-3, with 10 bases aligning to TRBD2. The junction had 9 bases not matched to a gene; V was cut back by 4 bases and J by 1 base. This CDR3 has 17 amino acids. Looked up from germline, CDR1 is SGHRS and CDR2 is YFSETQ.

The CDR3 protein is CATSDLPAGRSEQFF. For the CDR3, the DNA is TGTGCCACCAGTGATTTACCAGCGGGAAGGAGTGAGCAGTTCTTC. The V call is TRBV24-1, the J call TRBJ2-1, with 7 positions matching TRBD2. Germline V gene lookup returns CDR1 KGHDR and CDR2 SFDVKD. J lost 9 bases, V lost 1 base, and 8 bases had no gene match. CDR3 size: 15 residues.

This clonotype was counted between two and nine times. This sequence joins TRBV6-5 and TRBJ2-3; either TRBD1 or TRBD2 may supply D (5 bases each). The CDR3 spans 16 residues. Germline loops: CDR1 MNHEY, CDR2 SVGAGI. Deletions cut 2 bases from V and 4 bases from J, with 16 bases between. CDR3 sequence reads: CASSYRSGRGPDTQYF. CDR3 DNA: TGTGCCAGCAGTTACCGGTCAGGGAGAGGGCCAGATACGCAGTATTTT.

The chain is built from TRBV4-1 and TRBJ1-5; no definite D call. CDR1 is MGHRA, CDR2 YSYEKL, per germline. The CDR3 covers 14 residues. V lost 1 base, J lost 3 bases, and 7 bases lay in between. The CDR3 nucleotides are TGCGCCAGCAGCCAAGGGGCTGCCAATCAGCCCCAGCATTTT. Amino acids: CASSQGAANQPQHF.

This chain joins TRBV5-1 and TRBJ1-1; D is perhaps TRBD1 (5 bases). This CDR3 has 14 amino acids. V was cut by 4 bases and J by 1 base, with 11 bases left in between. Germline CDR1 reads SGHRS; CDR2 reads YFSETQ. The CDR3 loop is CASSRDGRNTEAFF. In DNA, the CDR3 is TGCGCCAGCAGCAGGGACGGCAGGAACACTGAAGCTTTCTTT.

In this sample, this clonotype turned up a few times. The rearrangement uses TRBV4-1 and TRBJ1-4; D unresolved. Germline CDR1 and CDR2: MGHRA and YSYEKL. V lost 4 bases to trimming and J lost 0 bases, with 6 bases between them. The length of the CDR3 is 14 residues. The CDR3 nucleotides read TGCGCCAGCAGCCCCGAGACAACTAATGAAAAACTGTTTTTT. This encodes CASSPETTNEKLFF.

This clonotype was counted a few times. J is TRBJ1-5 and V is TRBV20-1; 9 nucleotides align to TRBD1. The ends lost 6 bases at V and 0 bases at J; junction bases unmatched: 12. This CDR3 spans 17 amino acids. Germline loops: CDR1 DFQATT, CDR2 SNEGSKA (reference sequence). In nucleotides, the CDR3 is TGCAGTGCCCTTGGGACAGGGAGGGTGTATAGCAATCAGCCCCAGCATTTT. Protein: CSALGTGRVYSNQPQHF.

The sample holds many counts of this clonotype. The V call is TRBV7-8, the J call TRBJ2-4, with 7 bases identical to TRBD1. Germline assignment: CDR1 SGHVS and CDR2 FQNEAQ. The CDR3 is 15 amino acids. The junction had 12 bases not matched to a gene; V was cut back by 4 bases and J by 9 bases. The CDR3 protein is CASSSDYRGRTIQYF. For the CDR3, the DNA is TGTGCCAGCAGCTCCGACTACAGGGGACGGACCATTCAGTACTTC.

V gene TRBV27 combines with J gene TRBJ1-6; D is ambiguous. Germline assignment: CDR1 MNHEY and CDR2 SMNVEV (reference sequence). Trimming pared 6 bases from V and 11 bases from J, leaving 20 bases between. The CDR3 runs to 15 residues. Written as DNA, the CDR3 is TGTGCCAGCAGCCGGATGACTGCGGTGAGTACACCCCTCCACTTT. Its protein is CASSRMTAVSTPLHF.

This clonotype was observed a few times. The CDR3 DNA is TGTGCCAGCAGCGTGGAGAAGGGAACGAACACCGGGGAGCTGTTTTTT. This encodes CASSVEKGTNTGELFF. The chain combines TRBV28 with TRBJ2-2; D gene ambiguous. Trimming cost V 6 bases and J 0 bases, with 14 bases left between them. This CDR3 has 16 residues. Germline V gives CDR1 MDHEN, CDR2 SYDVKM.

This rearrangement joins TRBV27 to TRBJ1-2; D is unclear. CDR3 length: 16 amino acids. Germline-derived CDR1 and CDR2 are MNHEY and SMNVEV (reference sequence). V was cut by 3 bases and J by 6 bases, with 20 bases left in between. The CDR3 here is CASSFTPSLGRDGYTF. The CDR3 region has the DNA TGTGCCAGCAGTTTTACGCCGTCTCTGGGCCGGGATGGCTACACCTTC.

This clonotype has more than one count but fewer than ten. The chain uses TRBV28 and TRBJ2-7, with a weak D call TRBD2 (5 bases). This CDR3 has 12 amino acids. Germline V gene sequence: CDR1 MDHEN, CDR2 SYDVKM. V was pared by 2 bases and J by 6 bases, with 8 bases between. CDR3 residues: CASSLGEIEQYF. CDR3 DNA sequence: TGTGCCAGCAGTTTAGGGGAGATCGAGCAGTACTTC.

This chain uses TRBV5-4 with TRBJ1-5, with D possibly TRBD1 on 5 matching bases. The CDR3 has 14 residues. Germline-derived CDR1 and CDR2 are SGHNT and YYREEE (reference sequence). V lost 0 bases and J lost 3, with 7 bases in between. The CDR3, as DNA: TGTGCCAGCAGCTTGGGAGGGACCAATCAGCCCCAGCATTTT. It encodes CASSLGGTNQPQHF.